Listed below are T cell receptor beta chains from one sample, sequenced in a study of blood T cell repertoires in COVID-19. Repertoires were generated with immunoSEQ multiplex PCR, while TCRdb's copy carries only in-frame clones and drops some. The sample shows about 170,000 clones, approximately 74% of them seen only once. The sequenced sample consisted of peripheral blood. These receptor sequences come from a woman at least 80 years old with acute or convalescent COVID-19. Each CDR3 is given without its conserved first and last residue.

V	length	J	CDR3
TRBV6-5	13	TRBJ1-2	ASRTKILGLHGYT
TRBV7-9	13	TRBJ2-1	ASSLGQGGYNEQF
TRBV6-5	13	TRBJ2-5	ASSYSSGSQETQY
TRBV5-1	13	TRBJ1-6	ASSLDFGRDSPLH
TRBV9	13	TRBJ2-1	ASSRSLVQRSEQF
TRBV27	12	TRBJ1-4	ASSLPPTAQKLF
TRBV9	12	TRBJ1-1	ASSVTASNTEAF
TRBV10-1	13	TRBJ2-7	ASSTGGQGANEQY
TRBV27	14	TRBJ1-2	ASSLSPGTRYYGYT
TRBV27	14	TRBJ2-7	ASGFKREGSVYEQY
TRBV19	13	TRBJ2-1	ASSIGGEGYDEQF
TRBV9	9	TRBJ1-2	ASSMPGGYT
TRBV28	14	TRBJ2-5	ASSETRQGGKQTQY
TRBV28	12	TRBJ1-2	ASSLELEGYGYT
TRBV27	14	TRBJ2-4	ASSFGREAGKNIQY
TRBV21-1	19	TRBJ2-3	ASSIKEIGAGERSSTDTQY
TRBV30	14	TRBJ2-1	AWSVLWGGRGNEQF
TRBV27	13	TRBJ2-1	ASRGAGGTYNEQF
TRBV3-1/TRBV3-2	12	TRBJ1-5	ASSFGTGVGPQH
TRBV28	15	TRBJ1-1	ASSFGFGRGVLTEAF
TRBV6-6	12	TRBJ2-1	ASTQREGRGEQF
TRBV18	14	TRBJ2-1	ASSPSLDTLYNEQF
TRBV28	14	TRBJ1-3	ASSTTSGGAGNTIY
TRBV28	14	TRBJ1-5	ASSLIKLDRGQPQH
TRBV12-5	11	TRBJ2-3	ASGLDSTDTQY
TRBV19	13	TRBJ2-1	ASSRGTGGSNEQF
TRBV19	13	TRBJ1-5	ASSLPDRQNQPQH
TRBV2	12	TRBJ2-2	ASSGTSVRGELF
TRBV5-1	12	TRBJ2-2	ASSLAGDTGELF
TRBV5-1	10	TRBJ1-1	ASSPGTAEAF
TRBV19	13	TRBJ1-5	ASSDREGGNQPQH
TRBV19	13	TRBJ1-5	ASSIVAAGPQPQH
TRBV27	13	TRBJ1-6	ASKVGGGANSPLH
TRBV6-1	12	TRBJ1-1	ASSEDGRVTEAF
TRBV2	12	TRBJ2-5	ASTGRESQETQY
TRBV23-1	14	TRBJ2-7	ASSQLALAVSYEQY
TRBV9	13	TRBJ2-7	ASSVTGMAPYEQY
TRBV6-1	17	TRBJ1-4	ASSEYPPGQGVVNEKLF
TRBV7-9	12	TRBJ2-5	ASSPRTSVETQY